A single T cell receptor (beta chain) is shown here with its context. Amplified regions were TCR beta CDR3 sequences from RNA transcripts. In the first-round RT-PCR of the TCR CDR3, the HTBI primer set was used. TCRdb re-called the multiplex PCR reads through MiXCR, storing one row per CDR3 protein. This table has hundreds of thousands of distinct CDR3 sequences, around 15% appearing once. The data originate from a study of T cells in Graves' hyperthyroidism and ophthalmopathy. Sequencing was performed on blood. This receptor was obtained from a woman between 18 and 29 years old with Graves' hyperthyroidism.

The CDR3 DNA reads TGTGCCACCAGTGATTGGGGACAGCGGACCGGGGAGCTGTTTTTT. This translates into CATSDWGQRTGELFF. The chain links TRBV24-1 to TRBJ2-2; 7 nucleotides agree with TRBD1. CDR3 length equals 15 residues. J gave up 5 bases and V 2 bases, and 4 bases lay outside the gene matches. Germline CDR1 KGHDR, CDR2 SFDVKD.